The T cell receptor (beta chain) under discussion was sequenced for a study of blood T cell repertoires in COVID-19. Study-level information: Samples representing acute and convalescent COVID-19 were sourced from the United States, Italy and Spain.

Profiling relied on immunoSEQ multiplex PCR, and the TCRdb table lists in-frame clones only, not all of them. The table shows tens of thousands of clones, with roughly 90% occurring only once. V gave up 4 bases and J gave up 6 bases; unmatched junction bases: 9. The germline V gene has CDR1 SGHRS and CDR2 YFSETQ. The CDR3 is 15 amino acids. The TCR sequence derives from a woman in her sixties or seventies with active COVID-19. The chain employs TRBV5-1 and TRBJ2-7, with 11 bases lining up with TRBD2. Sequencing used peripheral blood. The CDR3 loop reads CASSHPGLAVTEQYF. CDR3 coding DNA: TGCGCCAGCAGCCACCCGGGACTAGCGGTAACCGAGCAGTACTTC. The full variable domain, its missing parts supplied by reference TRBV5-1 and TRBJ2-7, is KAGVTQTPRYLIKTRGQQVTLSCSPISGHRSVSWYQQTPGQGLQFLFEYFSETQRNKGNFPGRFSGRQFSNSRSEMNVSTLELGDSALYLCASSHPGLAVTEQYFGPGTRLTVT.